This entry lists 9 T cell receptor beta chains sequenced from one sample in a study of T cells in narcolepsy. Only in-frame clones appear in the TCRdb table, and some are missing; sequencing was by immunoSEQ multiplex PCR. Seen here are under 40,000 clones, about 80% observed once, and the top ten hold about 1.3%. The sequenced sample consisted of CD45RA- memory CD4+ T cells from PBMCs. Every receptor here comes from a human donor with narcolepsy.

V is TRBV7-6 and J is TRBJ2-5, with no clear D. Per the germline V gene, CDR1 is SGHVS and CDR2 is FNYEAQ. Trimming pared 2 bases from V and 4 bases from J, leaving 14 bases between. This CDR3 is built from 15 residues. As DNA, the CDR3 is TGTGCCAGCAGCTTACTCCCCAGCTTGGGAGAGACCCAGTACTTC. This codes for CASSLLPSLGETQYF.

CDR3 loop: CASSTSTGGFYNEQFF. As DNA, the CDR3 is TGTGCCAGCAGCACCTCGACAGGGGGATTTTACAATGAGCAGTTCTTC. The V and J genes are TRBV28 and TRBJ2-1; 9 bases match TRBD1. The CDR3 has 16 residues. V dropped 6 bases and J dropped 4; count of bases not matched to a gene: 10. From germline, CDR1 is MDHEN and CDR2 SYDVKM.

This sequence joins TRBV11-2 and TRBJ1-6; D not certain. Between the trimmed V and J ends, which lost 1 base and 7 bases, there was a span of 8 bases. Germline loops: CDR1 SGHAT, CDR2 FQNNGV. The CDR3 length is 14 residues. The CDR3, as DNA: TGTGCCAGCAGCTTAGCTCACGCCAATTCACCCCTCCACTTT. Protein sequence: CASSLAHANSPLHF.

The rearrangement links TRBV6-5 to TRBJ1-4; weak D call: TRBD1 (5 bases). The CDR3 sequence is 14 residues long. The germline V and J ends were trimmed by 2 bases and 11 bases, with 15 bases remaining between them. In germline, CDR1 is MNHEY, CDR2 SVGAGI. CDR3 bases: TGTGCCAGCAGTTACGATTCCGGGGCGGGCAAACTGTTTTTT. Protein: CASSYDSGAGKLFF.

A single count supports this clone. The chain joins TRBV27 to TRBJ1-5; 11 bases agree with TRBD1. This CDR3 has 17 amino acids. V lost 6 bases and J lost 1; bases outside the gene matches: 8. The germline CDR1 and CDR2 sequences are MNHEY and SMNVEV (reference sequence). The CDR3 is CASRPGQGGQSNQPQHF. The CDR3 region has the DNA TGTGCCAGCAGGCCGGGACAGGGGGGTCAGAGCAATCAGCCCCAGCATTTT.

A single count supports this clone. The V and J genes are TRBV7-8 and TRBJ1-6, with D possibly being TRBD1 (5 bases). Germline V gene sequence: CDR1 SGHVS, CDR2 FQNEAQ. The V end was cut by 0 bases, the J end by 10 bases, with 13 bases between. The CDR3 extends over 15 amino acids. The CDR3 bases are TGTGCCAGCAGCTTAGCCTCCTGGGGGGAGTCACCCCTCCACTTT. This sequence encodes CASSLASWGESPLHF.

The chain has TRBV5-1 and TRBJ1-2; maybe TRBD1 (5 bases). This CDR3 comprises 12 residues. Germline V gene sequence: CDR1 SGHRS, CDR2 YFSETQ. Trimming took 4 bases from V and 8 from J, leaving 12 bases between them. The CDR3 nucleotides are TGCGCCAGCAGCCTTGGGACCCCGGGCTACACCTTC. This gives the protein CASSLGTPGYTF.

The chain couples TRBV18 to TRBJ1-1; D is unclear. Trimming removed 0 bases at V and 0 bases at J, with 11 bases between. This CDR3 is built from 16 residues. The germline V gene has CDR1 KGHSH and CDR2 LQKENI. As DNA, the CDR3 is TGTGCCAGCTCACCACCGTCCGTCAACATGAACACTGAAGCTTTCTTT. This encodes CASSPPSVNMNTEAFF.

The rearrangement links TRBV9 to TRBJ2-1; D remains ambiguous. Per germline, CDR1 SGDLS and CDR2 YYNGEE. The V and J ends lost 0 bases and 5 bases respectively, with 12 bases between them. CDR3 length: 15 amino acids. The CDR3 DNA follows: TGTGCCAGCAGCGTAGGGACCCTCGGCCACAATGAGCAGTTCTTC. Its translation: CASSVGTLGHNEQFF. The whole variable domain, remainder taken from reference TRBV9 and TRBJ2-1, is DSGVTQTPKHLITATGQRVTLRCSPRSGDLSVYWYQQSLDQGLQFLIQYYNGEERAKGNILERFSAQQFPDLHSELNLSSLELGDSALYFCASSVGTLGHNEQFFGPGTRLTVL.